This T cell receptor beta chain was retrieved from a study of CD4+ T cells in melanoma. Generated by immunoSEQ multiplex PCR, the TCRdb table keeps only in-frame clones and is missing some. The sample comprises about 13,000 clones, 68% of which are singletons, and over 15% rests with the top ten. With 3 bases clipped from V and 7 bases from J, the junction kept 6 bases outside the gene matches. This CDR3 has 14 amino acids. Germline V gives CDR1 KGHSH, CDR2 LQKENI. Study-level findings and limits: A reported correlation linked neoantigen-specific CD4+ T cells to CD8+, macrophage and B cell function. Neoantigen-specific CD4+ T cells in melanoma reportedly had diverse differentiation states.

A remark on this clone: What it binds is unknown.

The sequence derives from a human donor with melanoma. V usage is TRBV18 and J usage is TRBJ1-5; 7 bases line up with TRBD1. The sample taken for sequencing was cells from a culture (not recorded whether cultured in vitro). This chain's CDR3 is CASSPQGGQQPQHF. The CDR3 DNA reads TGTGCCAGCTCACCCCAAGGGGGCCAGCAGCCCCAGCATTTT.